The clone carrying this TCR beta chain appeared a single time. Its antigen is undetermined. The trim removed 1 base at V and 3 bases at J, leaving 1 base unmatched. The CDR3 consists of 16 residues. Germline assignment: CDR1 SGHNT and CDR2 YYREEE (reference sequence). This specimen comes from a study of cytomegalovirus exposure and HLA in healthy donors. Findings and caveats of the study: The classifier, whose performance was assessed in both the original and validation cohorts, reportedly diagnosed cytomegalovirus status with high specificity and sensitivity.

The data were produced by immunoSEQ multiplex PCR, yet TCRdb's version contains in-frame clones alone and is incomplete. Of some 250,000 clones detected, almost 90% appear once; the ten largest clones hold about 0.36%. This TCR came from a woman in her late teens or twenties in good health and CMV-seronegative. Sequences were obtained from PBMCs. The rearrangement joins TRBV5-4 to TRBJ2-3, with 14 bases lining up with TRBD2. The CDR3 DNA sequence: TGTGCCAGCAGCTTGAGACTAGCGGGGGGGACAGATACGCAGTATTTT. Residues: CASSLRLAGGTDTQYF. The full variable domain, its missing parts supplied by reference TRBV5-4 and TRBJ2-3, is ETGVTQSPTHLIKTRGQQVTLRCSSQSGHNTVSWYQQALGQGPQFIFQYYREEENGRGNFPPRFSGLQFPNYSSELNVNALELDDSALYLCASSLRLAGGTDTQYFGPGTRLTVL.